The 29 T cell receptor beta chains below were found in one sample sequenced in a study of blood T cell repertoires in COVID-19. Produced via immunoSEQ multiplex PCR; TCRdb's table is partial and in-frame only. The sample includes around 40,000 clones, approximately 90% of them seen just once. The sequencing input was peripheral blood. All receptors derive from a woman aged 30 to 39 in a cohort sampled during active COVID-19.

The chain employs TRBV19 and TRBJ2-7; possible D gene TRBD1, 6 bases. The CDR3 consists of 13 residues. The germline CDR1 and CDR2 sequences are LNHDA and SQIVND (reference sequence). With 5 bases removed from V and 5 bases from J, the gap between germline ends came to 13 bases. CDR3 coding DNA: TGTGCCAGTAGTGCAGGGGCTAGGGACGAGCAGTACTTC. It encodes CASSAGARDEQYF.

The chain has TRBV29-1 and TRBJ2-3, with D possibly being TRBD2 (5 bases). The germline gives CDR1 SQVTM, CDR2 ANQGSEA. With 6 bases removed from V and 4 bases from J, the gap between germline ends came to 8 bases. The CDR3 length is 11 residues. Here the CDR3 DNA reads TGCAGCGTAGGAGCGGCAGATACGCAGTATTTT. Translated, it gives CSVGAADTQYF.

The chain combines TRBV6-6 with TRBJ2-3; 10 bases agree with TRBD2. This CDR3 is 15 amino acids long. The V gene's germline CDR1 is MNHNY and CDR2 SVGAGI (reference sequence). The V and J ends lost 5 bases and 4 bases, in that order; junction bases with no gene match: 6. The CDR3 bases are TGTGCCAGCAGTGGAACTAGCGGGATGGCAGATACGCAGTATTTT. Translated: CASSGTSGMADTQYF.

This clone showed up just once. V gene TRBV19 combines with J gene TRBJ2-5, with 10 bases lining up with TRBD1. The V and J ends lost 3 bases and 5 bases, in that order; junction bases with no gene match: 6. This CDR3 comprises 15 residues. The V gene's germline CDR1 is LNHDA and CDR2 SQIVND (reference sequence). CDR3 loop: CASSIDRGRGETQYF. CDR3 bases: TGTGCCAGTAGTATTGACAGGGGGCGCGGGGAGACCCAGTACTTC. The full variable domain, in which reference TRBV19 and TRBJ2-5 provide the parts outside the CDR3, is DGGITQSPKYLFRKEGQNVTLSCEQNLNHDAMYWYRQDPGQGLRLIYYSQIVNDFQKGDIAEGYSVSREKKESFPLTVTSAQKNPTAFYLCASSIDRGRGETQYFGPGTRLLVL.

This clone is a singleton in its sample. The CDR3 coding sequence is TGTGCCAGCAGCTCCGGACTAGCGGGGTCCACAGATACGCAGTATTTT. It is translated as CASSSGLAGSTDTQYF. This chain joins TRBV11-2 and TRBJ2-3, with 12 bases lining up with TRBD2. Germline V gene sequence: CDR1 SGHAT, CDR2 FQNNGV. The length of the CDR3 is 16 residues. Germline trimming cut 4 bases from V and 2 bases from J; bases unmatched to any gene: 4.

The chain employs TRBV18 and TRBJ1-4; TRBD1 might be the D (6 bases). Germline lookup yields CDR1 KGHSH and CDR2 LQKENI. V lost 2 bases and J 0 bases, leaving 13 bases between the germline ends. This CDR3 contains 17 residues. The CDR3 loop reads CASSPRAGDPTNEKLFF. In DNA, the CDR3 is TGTGCCAGCTCACCAAGGGCAGGGGATCCAACTAATGAAAAACTGTTTTTT. The complete variable domain, with remaining parts taken from reference TRBV18 and TRBJ1-4, reads NAGVMQNPRHLVRRRGQEARLRCSPMKGHSHVYWYRQLPEEGLKFMVYLQKENIIDESGMPKERFSAEFPKEGPSILRIQQVVRGDSAAYFCASSPRAGDPTNEKLFFGSGTQLSVL.

This sequence joins TRBV27 and TRBJ1-5; 8 nucleotides agree with TRBD1. CDR1 is MNHEY, CDR2 SMNVEV, per germline (reference sequence). The CDR3 is 15 amino acids. Trimming removed 6 bases from V and 5 bases from J; junction bases left unmatched: 9. The chain's CDR3 is CASSLRTGFDQPQHF. DNA for the CDR3: TGTGCCAGCAGCCTCCGGACAGGGTTCGATCAGCCCCAGCATTTT.

The rearrangement links TRBV7-9 to TRBJ2-1; 10 bases map to TRBD1. CDR1 and CDR2 (germline): SEHNR, FQNEAQ (reference sequence). J was trimmed by 6 bases and V by 5 bases; bases with no gene match: 16. The CDR3 runs 18 residues. CDR3 region: CASSHVEGSGTGANEQFF. Here the CDR3 DNA reads TGTGCCAGCAGCCACGTAGAAGGTTCCGGGACAGGGGCCAATGAGCAGTTCTTC. The complete variable domain, with remaining parts taken from reference TRBV7-9 and TRBJ2-1, reads DTGVSQNPRHKITKRGQNVTFRCDPISEHNRLYWYRQTLGQGPEFLTYFQNEAQLEKSRLLSDRFSAERPKGSFSTLEIQRTEQGDSAMYLCASSHVEGSGTGANEQFFGPGTRLTVL.

This clone was counted a single time. The J gene is TRBJ2-3, the V gene TRBV7-9; 10 bases line up with TRBD2. V lost 1 base and J lost 3; bases outside the gene matches: 1. Germline loops: CDR1 SEHNR, CDR2 FQNEAQ (reference sequence). This CDR3 is 15 amino acids long. DNA for the CDR3: TGTGCCAGCAGCTTAGGGACTAGCGGAACAGATACGCAGTATTTT. This sequence encodes CASSLGTSGTDTQYF.

This sequence joins TRBV3-1 (or the pseudogene TRBV3-2) and TRBJ2-4; D gene uncertain. V dropped 1 base and J dropped 8 bases, with 18 bases sitting between them. The CDR3 has 16 residues. The germline gives CDR1 LGHDT, CDR2 YNNKEL (reference sequence). CDR3 loop: CASSQVVPATVDIQYF. The CDR3 region has the DNA TGTGCCAGCAGCCAAGTAGTCCCAGCGACGGTAGACATTCAGTACTTC.

The chain joins TRBV18 to TRBJ2-7; D may be TRBD2 (5 bases). Trimming pared 6 bases from V and 7 bases from J, leaving 22 bases between. This CDR3 region has 15 residues. The germline gives CDR1 KGHSH, CDR2 LQKENI. The CDR3 protein is CASSFTRSEGREQYF. The DNA of the CDR3 is TGTGCCAGCTCCTTCACTCGTAGCGAGGGAAGGGAGCAGTACTTC.

Regarding this clone: Its ends do not fully match the called genes, so a read error is possible. The V gene is TRBV7-2, the J gene TRBJ2-5; D gene unclear. From germline, CDR1 is SGHTA and CDR2 FQGNSA. CDR3 length: 11 amino acids. CDR3 bases: TGTGCCGGCAGCTTTATAGAGACCCAGTACTTC. It codes for CAGSFIETQYF. Looking up the rest from reference TRBV7-2 and TRBJ2-5 gives the full variable domain: GAGVSQSPSNKVTEKGKDVELRCDPISGHTALYWYRQSLGQGLEFLIYFQGNSAPDKSGLPSDRFSAERTGGSVSTLTIQRTQQEDSAVYLCAGSFIETQYFGPGTRLLVL.

The V gene is TRBV15, the J gene TRBJ2-5; 11 bases are shared with TRBD2. CDR1 LNHNV and CDR2 YYDKDF come from the germline V gene (reference sequence). After removal of 5 bases from V and 5 bases from J, the junction contained 16 bases not matched to a gene. This CDR3 spans 18 amino acids. For the CDR3, the DNA is TGTGCCACCAGCGGGGGATTTCTAGCGGGAGGAACGGGGGAGACCCAGTACTTC. Amino acids: CATSGGFLAGGTGETQYF.

V gene TRBV4-3 combines with J gene TRBJ2-1; 9 bases fit TRBD2. CDR1 and CDR2 from the germline V gene are LGHNA and YSLEER. The CDR3 covers 17 residues. Losses at the gene ends were 0 bases for V and 1 base for J; bases not matched to a gene: 4. CDR3 nucleotide sequence: TGCGCCAGCAGCCAAGACGGGACTAGCTTATCCTACAATGAGCAGTTCTTC. Translation: CASSQDGTSLSYNEQFF.

The rearrangement uses TRBV30 and TRBJ2-3; 9 positions agree with TRBD2. The CDR3 covers 14 residues. Germline CDR1 reads GTSNPN; CDR2 reads SVGIG (reference sequence). V was clipped by 2 bases and J by 6 bases; unmatched bases: 6. CDR3 protein: CAWSIAGGPDTQYF. CDR3 sequence (DNA): TGTGCCTGGAGTATCGCGGGAGGGCCGGATACGCAGTATTTT.

The rearrangement uses TRBV28 and TRBJ1-3; tentatively, D is TRBD1 (6 bases). The length of the CDR3 is 15 residues. Trimming stripped 6 bases from V and 0 bases from J, with 12 bases between. Germline CDR1 MDHEN, CDR2 SYDVKM. CDR3 in DNA: TGTGCCAGCAGCCTCTGGACAGTCTCTGGAAACACCATATATTTT. Amino acid sequence: CASSLWTVSGNTIYF.

This chain links TRBV24-1 with TRBJ1-3, with 7 bases matching TRBD1. The CDR3 contains 12 residues. The junction had 4 bases not matched to a gene; V was cut back by 1 base and J by 14 bases. Looked up from germline, CDR1 is KGHDR and CDR2 is SFDVKD. The CDR3 is CATSDFGTDLYF. For the CDR3, the DNA is TGTGCCACCAGTGATTTCGGGACAGACCTATATTTT.

The chain couples TRBV11-2 to TRBJ2-3; 12 nucleotides align to TRBD2. Per the germline V gene, CDR1 is SGHAT and CDR2 is FQNNGV. The CDR3 is 16 residues long. V trimming: 4 bases; J trimming: 5 bases; junction bases outside the gene matches: 7. The CDR3: CASSYLGLAGIDTQYF. In DNA, the CDR3 is TGTGCCAGCAGCTACCTCGGACTAGCGGGAATAGATACGCAGTATTTT.

The gene calls are TRBV11-1 and TRBJ2-7; D might be TRBD2 (6 bases). The V end lost 10 bases, the J end lost 4 bases, and 23 bases lay between the germline ends. The germline V gene encodes CDR1 SGHAT and CDR2 FQDESV (reference sequence). The CDR3 is 15 residues long. CDR3 sequence reads: CANRAGRDVRYEQYF. Written as DNA, the CDR3 is TGTGCCAACCGAGCTGGGCGGGATGTACGGTACGAGCAGTACTTC.

The chain recombines TRBV6-5 with TRBJ2-1; 7 bases are a match to TRBD2. The CDR3 consists of 15 residues. V gave up 6 bases and J gave up 8 bases; unmatched junction bases: 13. CDR1 MNHEY and CDR2 SVGAGI come from the germline V gene. The CDR3 DNA reads TGTGCCAGCAGCCCAAGCACAGCGGGGTGGGATGAGCAGTTCTTC. Encoded protein: CASSPSTAGWDEQFF.

The chain recombines TRBV29-1 with TRBJ1-2; D call uncertain. V shed 4 bases and J shed 4 bases, with 13 bases lying between them. CDR3 length: 13 residues. Germline CDR1 and CDR2: SQVTM and ANQGSEA. The CDR3 DNA reads as TGCAGCGTTGTCGCGGATTTCCCCTATGGCTACACCTTC. Translating it yields CSVVADFPYGYTF.

J is TRBJ2-4 and V is TRBV18; 14 bases are a match to TRBD2. CDR1 and CDR2 (germline): KGHSH, LQKENI. The CDR3 contains 14 residues. After removal of 2 bases from V and 12 bases from J, the junction contained 3 bases not matched to a gene. CDR3: CASSPGTSGSTQYF. The CDR3 DNA is TGTGCCAGCTCACCAGGGACTAGCGGGAGCACTCAGTACTTC.

The J gene is TRBJ2-7, the V gene TRBV14; a possible D gene is TRBD2 (5 bases). CDR1 is SGHDN, CDR2 FVKESK, per germline. The germline V and J ends were trimmed by 4 bases and 0 bases, with 10 bases remaining between them. CDR3 length: 14 amino acids. The CDR3 loop reads CASSPLGSSYEQYF. In DNA, the CDR3 is TGTGCCAGCAGCCCACTAGGGAGCTCCTACGAGCAGTACTTC. The full variable domain, in which reference TRBV14 and TRBJ2-7 provide the parts outside the CDR3, is EAGVTQFPSHSVIEKGQTVTLRCDPISGHDNLYWYRRVMGKEIKFLLHFVKESKQDESGMPNNRFLAERTGGTYSTLKVQPAELEDSGVYFCASSPLGSSYEQYFGPGTRLTVT.

The table lists this clone with a few counts. This sequence joins TRBV7-9 and TRBJ1-6; a weak D match, TRBD1 (6 bases). This CDR3 comprises 16 residues. V lost 0 bases, J lost 7 bases, and 13 bases lay in between. Germline V gene data show CDR1 as SEHNR and CDR2 as FQNEAQ (reference sequence). The CDR3 loop reads CASSLAAGTQNSPLHF. DNA of the CDR3: TGTGCCAGCAGCTTAGCGGCCGGGACACAAAATTCACCCCTCCACTTT.

This clone showed up just once. The V gene is TRBV25-1, the J gene TRBJ2-5; 11 nucleotides align to TRBD2. The germline V gene encodes CDR1 MGHDK and CDR2 SYGVNS. The CDR3 extends over 18 amino acids. V shed 3 bases, J shed 5 bases, and the junction held 14 bases outside the gene matches. The DNA for the CDR3 is TGTGCCAGCAGTGAGGCCCTAGCGGGAGGACCTTTAGGGGAGACCCAGTACTTC. Its protein is CASSEALAGGPLGETQYF.

This clone turned up a few times. V usage is TRBV7-3 and J usage is TRBJ2-1; the D gene is possibly TRBD1 (5 bases). V was trimmed by 6 bases and J by 4 bases, leaving 22 bases between them. Germline CDR1 reads SGHTA; CDR2 reads FQGTGA. CDR3 length: 17 amino acids. CDR3 residues: CASSRSPRTGSYNEQFF. The DNA for the CDR3 is TGTGCCAGCAGTCGTAGTCCCCGAACAGGCTCTTACAATGAGCAGTTCTTC.

The V call is TRBV6-2 or TRBV6-3, the J call TRBJ1-1, with 9 bases identical to TRBD1. The CDR3 is 15 residues long. From germline, CDR1 is MNHEY and CDR2 SVGEGT. The V segment lost 6 bases and the J segment 1 base; nucleotides outside the gene matches: 6. The CDR3 region has the DNA TGTGCCAGCAGCAGCAAGACAGGGGGGAACACTGAAGCTTTCTTT. This translates into CASSSKTGGNTEAFF.

The rearrangement joins TRBV6-4 to TRBJ2-1, with TRBD2 identical over 10 bases. CDR1 MRHNA and CDR2 SNTAGT come from the germline V gene. After removal of 5 bases from V and 9 bases from J, the junction contained 4 bases not matched to a gene. This CDR3 spans 13 amino acids. The CDR3 region has the DNA TGTGCCAGCAGTAGCGGGAGGGCCGGTGAGCAGTTCTTC. Its protein is CASSSGRAGEQFF.

The chain carries TRBV11-2 and TRBJ2-1, with TRBD2 matching over 12 bases. Trimming at V came to 3 bases and at J to 6 bases, leaving 12 bases not matched to a gene. There are 18 residues in the CDR3. Per germline, CDR1 SGHAT and CDR2 FQNNGV. CDR3 coding DNA: TGTGCCAGCAGCTTCCAGGGCCCTAGCGGGAGGGCCCTCAATGAGCAGTTCTTC. This encodes CASSFQGPSGRALNEQFF.